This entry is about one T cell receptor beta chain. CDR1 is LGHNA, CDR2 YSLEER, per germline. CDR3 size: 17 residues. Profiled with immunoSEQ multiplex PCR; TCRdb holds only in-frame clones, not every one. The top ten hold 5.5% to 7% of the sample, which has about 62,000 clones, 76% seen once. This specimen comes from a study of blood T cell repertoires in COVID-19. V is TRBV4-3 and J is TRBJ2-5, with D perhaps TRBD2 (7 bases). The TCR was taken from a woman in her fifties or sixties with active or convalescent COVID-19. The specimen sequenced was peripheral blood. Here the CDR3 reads CPRSQGGGREIEETQYF. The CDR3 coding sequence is TGCCCCCGCAGCCAAGGGGGGGGGCGGGAGATTGAAGAGACCCAGTACTTC.